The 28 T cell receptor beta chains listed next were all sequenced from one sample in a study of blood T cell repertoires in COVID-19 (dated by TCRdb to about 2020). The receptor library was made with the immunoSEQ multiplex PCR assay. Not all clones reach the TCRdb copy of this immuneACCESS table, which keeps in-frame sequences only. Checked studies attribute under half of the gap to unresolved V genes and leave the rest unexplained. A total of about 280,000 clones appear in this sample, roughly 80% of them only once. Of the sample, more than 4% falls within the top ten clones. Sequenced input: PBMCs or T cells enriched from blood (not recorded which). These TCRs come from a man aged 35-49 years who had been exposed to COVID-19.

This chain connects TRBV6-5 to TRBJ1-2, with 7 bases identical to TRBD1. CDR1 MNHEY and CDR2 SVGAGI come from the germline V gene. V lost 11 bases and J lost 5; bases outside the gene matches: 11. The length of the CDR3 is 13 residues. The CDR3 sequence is CAASRGTAYGYTF. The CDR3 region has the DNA TGTGCCGCCAGCCGCGGGACAGCATATGGCTACACCTTC.

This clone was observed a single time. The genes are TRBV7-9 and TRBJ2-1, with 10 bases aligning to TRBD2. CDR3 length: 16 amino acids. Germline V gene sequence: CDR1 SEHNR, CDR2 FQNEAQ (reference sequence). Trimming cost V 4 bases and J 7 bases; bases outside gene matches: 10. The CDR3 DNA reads TGTGCCAGCAGCTCCGCCGGGCTAGCGGGAGTAAATGAGCAGTTCTTC. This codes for CASSSAGLAGVNEQFF.

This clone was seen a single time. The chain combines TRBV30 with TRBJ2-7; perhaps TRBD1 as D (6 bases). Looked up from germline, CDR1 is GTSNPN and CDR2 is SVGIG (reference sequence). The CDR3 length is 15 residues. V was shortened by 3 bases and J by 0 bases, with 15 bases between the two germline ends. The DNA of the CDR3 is TGTGCCTGGAGCCCGAGGCAGGGGTTCTCCTACGAGCAGTACTTC. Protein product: CAWSPRQGFSYEQYF.

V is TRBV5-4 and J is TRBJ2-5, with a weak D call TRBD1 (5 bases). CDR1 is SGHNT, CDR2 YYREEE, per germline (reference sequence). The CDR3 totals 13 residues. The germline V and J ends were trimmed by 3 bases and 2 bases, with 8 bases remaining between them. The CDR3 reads CASSSQGQETQYF. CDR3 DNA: TGTGCCAGCAGCTCCCAGGGTCAAGAGACCCAGTACTTC.

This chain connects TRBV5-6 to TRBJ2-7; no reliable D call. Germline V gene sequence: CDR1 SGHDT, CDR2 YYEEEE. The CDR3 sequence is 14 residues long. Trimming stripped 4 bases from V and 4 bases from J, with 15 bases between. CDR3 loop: CASSRLTREYEQYF. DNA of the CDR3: TGTGCCAGCAGCAGACTGACGCGAGAGTACGAGCAGTACTTC.

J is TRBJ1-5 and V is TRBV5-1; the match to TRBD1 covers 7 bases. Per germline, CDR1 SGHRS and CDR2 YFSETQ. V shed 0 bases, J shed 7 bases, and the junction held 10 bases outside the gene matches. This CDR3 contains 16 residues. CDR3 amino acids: CASSLGGTGAGQPQHF. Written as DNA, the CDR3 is TGCGCCAGCAGCTTGGGGGGAACAGGGGCGGGACAGCCCCAGCATTTT.

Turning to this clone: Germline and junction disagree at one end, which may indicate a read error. The CDR3 is CASSPQLAGGRKTQYF. The CDR3 DNA sequence: TGTGCTAGCAGCCCCCAGCTAGCGGGAGGAAGGAAGACCCAGTACTTC. The rearrangement joins TRBV7-7 to TRBJ2-5; 11 bases agree with TRBD2. Germline V lookup: CDR1 SSHAT, CDR2 FNYEAQ (reference sequence). This CDR3 contains 16 residues.

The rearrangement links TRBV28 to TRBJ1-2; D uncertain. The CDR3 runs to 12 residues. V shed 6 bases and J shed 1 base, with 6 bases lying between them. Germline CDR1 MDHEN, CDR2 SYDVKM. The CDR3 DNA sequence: TGTGCCAGCAGAGACTTTAACTATGGCTACACCTTC. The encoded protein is CASRDFNYGYTF.

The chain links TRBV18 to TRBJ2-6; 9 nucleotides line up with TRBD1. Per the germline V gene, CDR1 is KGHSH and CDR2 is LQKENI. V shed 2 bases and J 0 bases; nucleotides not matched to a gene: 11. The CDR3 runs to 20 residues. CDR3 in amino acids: CASSPLFGTGPNSGANVLTF. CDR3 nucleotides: TGTGCCAGCTCACCATTGTTCGGGACAGGGCCGAACTCTGGGGCCAACGTCCTGACTTTC.

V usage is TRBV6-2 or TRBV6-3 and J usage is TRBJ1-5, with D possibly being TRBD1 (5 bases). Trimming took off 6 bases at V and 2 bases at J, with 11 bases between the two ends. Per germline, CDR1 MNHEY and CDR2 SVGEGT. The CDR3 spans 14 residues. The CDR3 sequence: CASSSGGGNQPQHF. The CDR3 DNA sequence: TGTGCCAGCAGCTCCGGAGGGGGCAATCAGCCCCAGCATTTT.

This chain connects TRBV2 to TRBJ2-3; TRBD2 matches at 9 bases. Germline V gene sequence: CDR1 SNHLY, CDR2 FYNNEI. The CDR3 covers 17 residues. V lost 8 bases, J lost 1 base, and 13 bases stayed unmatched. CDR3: CASSLGGGRVGTDTQYF. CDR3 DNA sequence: TGTGCCAGCTCGCTCGGCGGCGGGAGGGTCGGCACAGATACGCAGTATTTT.

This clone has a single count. CDR3: CASSTGGNTIYF. In DNA form, the CDR3 reads TGTGCCAGCAGTACAGGGGGAAACACCATATATTTT. The rearrangement joins TRBV11-2 to TRBJ1-3; tentative D call: TRBD1 (6 bases). The CDR3 consists of 12 residues. The V gene's germline CDR1 is SGHAT and CDR2 FQNNGV. The V gene lost 6 bases and the J gene lost 4 bases, with 7 bases spanning the gap.

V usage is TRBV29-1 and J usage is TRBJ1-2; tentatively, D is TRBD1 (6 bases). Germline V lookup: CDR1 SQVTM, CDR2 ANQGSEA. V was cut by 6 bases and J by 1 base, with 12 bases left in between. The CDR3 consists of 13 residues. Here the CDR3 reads CSVLDRNNYGYTF. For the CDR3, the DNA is TGCAGCGTCCTGGACAGAAATAACTATGGCTACACCTTC.

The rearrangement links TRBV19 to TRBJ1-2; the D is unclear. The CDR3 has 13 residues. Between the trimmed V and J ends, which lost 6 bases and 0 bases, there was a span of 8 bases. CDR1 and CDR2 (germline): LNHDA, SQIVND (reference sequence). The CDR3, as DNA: TGTGCCAGTAGCTTTGGGCCTAACTATGGCTACACCTTC. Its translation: CASSFGPNYGYTF.

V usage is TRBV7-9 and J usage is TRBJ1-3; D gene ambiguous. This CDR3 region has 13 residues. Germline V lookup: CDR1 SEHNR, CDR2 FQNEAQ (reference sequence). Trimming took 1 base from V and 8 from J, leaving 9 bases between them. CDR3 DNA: TGTGCCAGCAGCTTAGAGGCCGGGGACACCATATATTTT. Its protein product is CASSLEAGDTIYF.

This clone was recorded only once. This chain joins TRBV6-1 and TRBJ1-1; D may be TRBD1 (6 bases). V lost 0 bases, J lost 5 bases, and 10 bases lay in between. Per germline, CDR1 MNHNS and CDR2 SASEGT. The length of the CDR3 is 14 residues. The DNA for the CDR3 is TGTGCCAGCAGTGAAGCGACAGGTGAGACTGAAGCTTTCTTT. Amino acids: CASSEATGETEAFF.

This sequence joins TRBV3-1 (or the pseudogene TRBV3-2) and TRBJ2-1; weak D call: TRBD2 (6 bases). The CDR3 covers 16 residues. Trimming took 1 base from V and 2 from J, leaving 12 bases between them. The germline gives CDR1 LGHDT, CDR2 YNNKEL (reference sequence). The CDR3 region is CASSQGRGMAYNEQFF. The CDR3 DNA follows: TGTGCCAGCAGCCAAGGGAGGGGAATGGCCTACAATGAGCAGTTCTTC.

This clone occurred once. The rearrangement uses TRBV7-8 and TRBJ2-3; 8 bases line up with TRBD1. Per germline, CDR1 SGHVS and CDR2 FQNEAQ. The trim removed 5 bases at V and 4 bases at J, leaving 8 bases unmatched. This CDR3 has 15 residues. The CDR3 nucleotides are TGTGCCAGCAGCACAGACAGGGGTAACGCAGATACGCAGTATTTT. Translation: CASSTDRGNADTQYF.

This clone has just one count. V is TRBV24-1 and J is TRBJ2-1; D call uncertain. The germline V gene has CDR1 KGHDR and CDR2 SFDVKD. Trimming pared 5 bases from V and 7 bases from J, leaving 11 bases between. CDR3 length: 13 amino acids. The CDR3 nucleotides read TGTGCCACCAGTGCTGCAGGCACGAATGAGCAGTTCTTC. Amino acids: CATSAAGTNEQFF.

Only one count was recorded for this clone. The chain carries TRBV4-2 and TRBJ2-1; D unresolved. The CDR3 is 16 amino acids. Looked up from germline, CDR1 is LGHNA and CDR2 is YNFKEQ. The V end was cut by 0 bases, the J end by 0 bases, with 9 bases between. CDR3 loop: CASSQENRVSYNEQFF. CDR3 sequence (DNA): TGTGCCAGCAGCCAAGAGAACCGAGTCTCCTACAATGAGCAGTTCTTC.

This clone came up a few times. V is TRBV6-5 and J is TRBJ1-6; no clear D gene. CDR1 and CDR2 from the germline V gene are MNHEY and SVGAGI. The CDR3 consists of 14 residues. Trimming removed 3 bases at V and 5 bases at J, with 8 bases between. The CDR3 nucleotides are TGTGCCAGCAGTTATGGCCAGGATAATTCACCCCTCCACTTT. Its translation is CASSYGQDNSPLHF.

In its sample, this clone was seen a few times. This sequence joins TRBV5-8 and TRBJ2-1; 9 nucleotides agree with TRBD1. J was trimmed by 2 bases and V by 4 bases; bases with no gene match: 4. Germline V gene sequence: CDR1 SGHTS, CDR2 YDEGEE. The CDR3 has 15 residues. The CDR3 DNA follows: TGTGCCAGCAGCCCGGGGACAGGGACCTACAATGAGCAGTTCTTC. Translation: CASSPGTGTYNEQFF.

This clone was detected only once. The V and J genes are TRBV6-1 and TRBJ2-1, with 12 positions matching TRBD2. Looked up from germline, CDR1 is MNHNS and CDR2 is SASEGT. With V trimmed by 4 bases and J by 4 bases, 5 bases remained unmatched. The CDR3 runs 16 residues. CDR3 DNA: TGTGCCAGCAGTGCGCGACTAGCGGGAGAATACAATGAGCAGTTCTTC. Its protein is CASSARLAGEYNEQFF.

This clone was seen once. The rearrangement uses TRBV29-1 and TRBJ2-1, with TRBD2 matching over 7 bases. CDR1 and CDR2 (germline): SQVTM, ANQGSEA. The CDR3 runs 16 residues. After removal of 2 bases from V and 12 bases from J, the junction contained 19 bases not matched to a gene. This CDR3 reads CSVEQMGFGGSAGQFF. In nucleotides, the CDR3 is TGCAGCGTTGAACAGATGGGATTTGGCGGGAGCGCCGGGCAGTTCTTC.

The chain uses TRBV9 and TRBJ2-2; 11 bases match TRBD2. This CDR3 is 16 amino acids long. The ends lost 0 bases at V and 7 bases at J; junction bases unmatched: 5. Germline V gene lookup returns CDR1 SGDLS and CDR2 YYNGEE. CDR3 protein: CASSVELAGAVGELFF. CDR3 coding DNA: TGTGCCAGCAGCGTAGAACTAGCGGGAGCGGTCGGGGAGCTGTTTTTT.

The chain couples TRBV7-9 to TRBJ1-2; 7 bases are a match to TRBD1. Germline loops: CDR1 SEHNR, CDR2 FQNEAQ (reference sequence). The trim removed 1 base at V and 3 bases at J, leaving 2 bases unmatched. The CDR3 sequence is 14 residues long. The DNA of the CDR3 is TGTGCCAGCAGCTTAGGGGGACAGCACTATGGCTACACCTTC. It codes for CASSLGGQHYGYTF.

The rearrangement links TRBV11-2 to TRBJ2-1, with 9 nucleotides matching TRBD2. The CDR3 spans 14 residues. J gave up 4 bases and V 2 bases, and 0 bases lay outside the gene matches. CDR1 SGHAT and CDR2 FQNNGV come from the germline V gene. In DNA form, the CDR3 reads TGTGCCAGCAGCTTAAGCGGGAGGTACAATGAGCAGTTCTTC. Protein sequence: CASSLSGRYNEQFF.

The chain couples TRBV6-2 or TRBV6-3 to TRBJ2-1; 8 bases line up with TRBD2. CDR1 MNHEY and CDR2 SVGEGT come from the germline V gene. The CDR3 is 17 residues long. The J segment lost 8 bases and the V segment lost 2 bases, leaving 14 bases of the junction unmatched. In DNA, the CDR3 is TGTGCCAGCAGTTACGGAGTACTAAATGGGCGGGAGGATGAGCAGTTCTTC. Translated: CASSYGVLNGREDEQFF.